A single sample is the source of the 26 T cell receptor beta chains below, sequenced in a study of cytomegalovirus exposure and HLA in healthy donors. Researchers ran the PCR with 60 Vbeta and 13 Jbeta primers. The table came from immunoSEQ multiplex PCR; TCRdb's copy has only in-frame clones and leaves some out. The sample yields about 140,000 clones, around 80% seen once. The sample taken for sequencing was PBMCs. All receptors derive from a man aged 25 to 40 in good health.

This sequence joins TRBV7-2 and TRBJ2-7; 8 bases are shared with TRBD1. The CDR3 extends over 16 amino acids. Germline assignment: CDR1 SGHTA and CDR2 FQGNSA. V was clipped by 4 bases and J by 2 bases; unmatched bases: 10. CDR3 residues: CASSSIPQGAAYEQYF. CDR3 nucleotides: TGTGCCAGCAGCTCCATACCTCAGGGGGCCGCCTACGAGCAGTACTTC.

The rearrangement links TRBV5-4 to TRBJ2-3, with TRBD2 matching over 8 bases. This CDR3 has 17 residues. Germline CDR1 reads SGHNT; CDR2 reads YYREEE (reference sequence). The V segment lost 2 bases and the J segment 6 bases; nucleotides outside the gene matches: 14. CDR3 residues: CASSFGKLAEGGDTQYF. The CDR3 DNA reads TGTGCCAGCAGCTTTGGAAAACTAGCGGAGGGGGGGGATACGCAGTATTTT. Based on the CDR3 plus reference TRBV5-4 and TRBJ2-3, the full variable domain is ETGVTQSPTHLIKTRGQQVTLRCSSQSGHNTVSWYQQALGQGPQFIFQYYREEENGRGNFPPRFSGLQFPNYSSELNVNALELDDSALYLCASSFGKLAEGGDTQYFGPGTRLTVL.

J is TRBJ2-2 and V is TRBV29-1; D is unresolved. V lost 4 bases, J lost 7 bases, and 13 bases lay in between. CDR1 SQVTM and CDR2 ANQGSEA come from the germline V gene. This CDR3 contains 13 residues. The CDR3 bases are TGCAGCGTTGCCTCCCTAGGAGACGGGGAGCTGTTTTTT. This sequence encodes CSVASLGDGELFF.

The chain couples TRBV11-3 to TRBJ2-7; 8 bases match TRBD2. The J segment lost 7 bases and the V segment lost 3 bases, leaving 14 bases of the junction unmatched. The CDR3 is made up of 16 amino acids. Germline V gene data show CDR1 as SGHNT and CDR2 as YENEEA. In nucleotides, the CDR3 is TGTGCCAGCAGCTTTGCGACGGGAGGGCCGCTATCTGAGCAGTACTTC. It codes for CASSFATGGPLSEQYF.

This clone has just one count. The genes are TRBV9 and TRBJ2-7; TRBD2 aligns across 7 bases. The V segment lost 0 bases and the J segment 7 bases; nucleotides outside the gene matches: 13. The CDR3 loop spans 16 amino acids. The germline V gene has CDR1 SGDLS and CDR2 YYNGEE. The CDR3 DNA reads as TGTGCCAGCAGCGTAGATGGCGGGAGTGGGGTAGGGGAGCAGTACTTC. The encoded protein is CASSVDGGSGVGEQYF.

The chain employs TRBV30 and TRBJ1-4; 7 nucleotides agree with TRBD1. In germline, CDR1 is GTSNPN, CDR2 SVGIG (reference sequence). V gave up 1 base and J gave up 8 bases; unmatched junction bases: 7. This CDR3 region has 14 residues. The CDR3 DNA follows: TGTGCCTGGAGTGGGACAGGCGAGGCGGAAAAACTGTTTTTT. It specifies CAWSGTGEAEKLFF.

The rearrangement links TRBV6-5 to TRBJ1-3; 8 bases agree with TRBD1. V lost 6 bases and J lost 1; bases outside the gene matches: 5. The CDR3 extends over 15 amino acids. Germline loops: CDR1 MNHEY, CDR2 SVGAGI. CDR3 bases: TGTGCCAGCAGCCTGGACAGGGCATCTGGAAACACCATATATTTT. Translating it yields CASSLDRASGNTIYF.

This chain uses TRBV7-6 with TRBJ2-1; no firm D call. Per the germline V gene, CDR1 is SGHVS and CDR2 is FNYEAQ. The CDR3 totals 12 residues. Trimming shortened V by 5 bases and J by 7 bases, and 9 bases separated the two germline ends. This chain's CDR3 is CASSPLANEQFF. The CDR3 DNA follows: TGTGCCAGCAGCCCCCTCGCGAATGAGCAGTTCTTC.

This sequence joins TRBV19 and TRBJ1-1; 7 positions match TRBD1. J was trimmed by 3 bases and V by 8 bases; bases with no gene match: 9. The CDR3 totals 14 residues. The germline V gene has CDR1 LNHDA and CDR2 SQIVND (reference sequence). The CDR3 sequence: CASDNRGRDTEAFF. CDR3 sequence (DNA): TGTGCCAGTGACAACAGGGGAAGGGACACTGAAGCTTTCTTT.

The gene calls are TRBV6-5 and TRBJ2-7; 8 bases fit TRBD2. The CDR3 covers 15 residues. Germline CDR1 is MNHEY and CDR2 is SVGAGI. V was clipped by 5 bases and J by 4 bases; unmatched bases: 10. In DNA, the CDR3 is TGTGCCAGCAGTAATTCGAGGACTAGCAGTTACGAGCAGTACTTC. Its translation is CASSNSRTSSYEQYF.

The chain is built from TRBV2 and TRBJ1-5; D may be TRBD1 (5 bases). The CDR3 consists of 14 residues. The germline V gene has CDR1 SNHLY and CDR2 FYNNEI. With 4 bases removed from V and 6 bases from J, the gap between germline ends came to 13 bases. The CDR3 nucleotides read TGTGCCAGCAGTGCAGGGACTTCGGGTCAGCCCCAGCATTTT. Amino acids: CASSAGTSGQPQHF.

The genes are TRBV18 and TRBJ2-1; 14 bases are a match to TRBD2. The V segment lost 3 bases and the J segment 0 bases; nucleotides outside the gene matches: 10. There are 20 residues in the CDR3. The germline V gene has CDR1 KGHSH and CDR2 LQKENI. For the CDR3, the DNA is TGTGCCAGCTCACCCGGGCCCGGGACTAGCGGGAGTCTCTCCTACAATGAGCAGTTCTTC. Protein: CASSPGPGTSGSLSYNEQFF.

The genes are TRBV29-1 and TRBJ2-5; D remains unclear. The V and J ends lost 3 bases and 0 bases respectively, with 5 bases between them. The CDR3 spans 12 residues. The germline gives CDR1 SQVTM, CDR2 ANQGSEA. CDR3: CSVEQDQETQYF. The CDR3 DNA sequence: TGCAGCGTTGAGCAGGACCAAGAGACCCAGTACTTC. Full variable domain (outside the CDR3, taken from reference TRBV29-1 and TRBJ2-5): SAVISQKPSRDICQRGTSLTIQCQVDSQVTMMFWYRQQPGQSLTLIATANQGSEATYESGFVIDKFPISRPNLTFSTLTVSNMSPEDSSIYLCSVEQDQETQYFGPGTRLLVL.

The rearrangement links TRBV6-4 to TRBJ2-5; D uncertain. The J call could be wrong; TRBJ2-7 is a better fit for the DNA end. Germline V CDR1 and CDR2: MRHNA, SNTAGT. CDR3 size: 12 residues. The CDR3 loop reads CGWAALMGEQYF. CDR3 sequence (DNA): TGTGGTTGGGCTGCCCTTATGGGCGAGCAGTACTTC.

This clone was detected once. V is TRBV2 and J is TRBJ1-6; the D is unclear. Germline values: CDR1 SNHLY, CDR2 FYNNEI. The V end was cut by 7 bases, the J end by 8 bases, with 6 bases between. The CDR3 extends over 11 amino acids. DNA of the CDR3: TGTGCCAGCACCTCCGATTCACCCCTCCACTTT. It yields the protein CASTSDSPLHF.

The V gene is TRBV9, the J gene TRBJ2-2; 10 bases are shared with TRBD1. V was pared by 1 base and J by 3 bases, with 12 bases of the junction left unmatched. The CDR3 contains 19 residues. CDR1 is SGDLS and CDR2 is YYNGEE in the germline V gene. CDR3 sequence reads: CASSVRDFGDRGYTGELFF. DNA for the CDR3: TGTGCCAGCAGCGTAAGGGATTTTGGGGACAGGGGTTACACCGGGGAGCTGTTTTTT.

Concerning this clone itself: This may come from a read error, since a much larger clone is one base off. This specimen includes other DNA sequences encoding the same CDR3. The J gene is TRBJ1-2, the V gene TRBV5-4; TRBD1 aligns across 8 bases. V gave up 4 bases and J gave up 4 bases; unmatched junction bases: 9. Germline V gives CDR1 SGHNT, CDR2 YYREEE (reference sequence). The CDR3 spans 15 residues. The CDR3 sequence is CASSQDTGGGYGYTF. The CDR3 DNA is TGTGCCAGCAGCCAAGACACAGGGGGGGGCTATGGCTACACCTTC.

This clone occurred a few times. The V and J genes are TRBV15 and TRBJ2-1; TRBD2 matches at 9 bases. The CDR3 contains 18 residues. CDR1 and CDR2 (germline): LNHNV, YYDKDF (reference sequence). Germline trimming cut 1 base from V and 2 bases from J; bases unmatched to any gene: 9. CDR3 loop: CATSRGSGAGGTYNEQFF. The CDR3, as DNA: TGTGCCACCAGCAGAGGGTCAGGGGCGGGAGGGACCTACAATGAGCAGTTCTTC. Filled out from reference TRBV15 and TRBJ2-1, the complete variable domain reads DAMVIQNPRYQVTQFGKPVTLSCSQTLNHNVMYWYQQKSSQAPKLLFHYYDKDFNNEADTPDNFQSRRPNTSFCFLDIRSPGLGDTAMYLCATSRGSGAGGTYNEQFFGPGTRLTVL.

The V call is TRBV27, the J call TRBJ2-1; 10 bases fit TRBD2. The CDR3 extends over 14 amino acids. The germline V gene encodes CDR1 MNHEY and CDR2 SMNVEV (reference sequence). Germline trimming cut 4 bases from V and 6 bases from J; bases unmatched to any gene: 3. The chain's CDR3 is CASSWASGSNEQFF. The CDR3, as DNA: TGTGCCAGCAGTTGGGCTAGCGGGAGCAATGAGCAGTTCTTC.

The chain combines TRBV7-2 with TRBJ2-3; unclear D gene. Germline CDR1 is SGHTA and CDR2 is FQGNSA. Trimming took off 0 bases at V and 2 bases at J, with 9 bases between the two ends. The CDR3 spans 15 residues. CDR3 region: CASSLAFQITDTQYF. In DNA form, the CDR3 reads TGTGCCAGCAGCTTAGCGTTCCAGATCACAGATACGCAGTATTTT.

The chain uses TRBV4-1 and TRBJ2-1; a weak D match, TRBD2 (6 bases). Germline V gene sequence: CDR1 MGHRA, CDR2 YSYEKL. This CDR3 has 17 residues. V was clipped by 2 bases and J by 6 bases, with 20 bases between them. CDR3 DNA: TGCGCCAGCAGCCAACTTTCTGCACTAGCATTATCCAATGAGCAGTTCTTC. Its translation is CASSQLSALALSNEQFF.

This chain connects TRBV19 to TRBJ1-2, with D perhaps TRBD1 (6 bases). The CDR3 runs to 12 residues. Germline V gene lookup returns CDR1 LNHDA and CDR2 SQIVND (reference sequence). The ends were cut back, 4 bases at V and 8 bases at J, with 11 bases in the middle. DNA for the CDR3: TGTGCCAGTAGTAATCGACAGGAAGGCTACACCTTC. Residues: CASSNRQEGYTF.

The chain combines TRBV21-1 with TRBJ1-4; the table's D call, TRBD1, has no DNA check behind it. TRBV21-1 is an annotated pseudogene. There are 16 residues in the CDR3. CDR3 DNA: TGTGCCAGCTGGGCAGGAAGGTGTGTCACTAATGAAAAACTGTTTTTT. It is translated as CASWAGRCVTNEKLFF.

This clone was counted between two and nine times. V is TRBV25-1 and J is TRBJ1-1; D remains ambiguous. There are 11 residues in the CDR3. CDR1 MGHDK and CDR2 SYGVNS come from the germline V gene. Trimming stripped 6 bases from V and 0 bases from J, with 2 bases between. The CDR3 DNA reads TGTGCCAGCAGCGTGAACACTGAAGCTTTCTTT. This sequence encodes CASSVNTEAFF.

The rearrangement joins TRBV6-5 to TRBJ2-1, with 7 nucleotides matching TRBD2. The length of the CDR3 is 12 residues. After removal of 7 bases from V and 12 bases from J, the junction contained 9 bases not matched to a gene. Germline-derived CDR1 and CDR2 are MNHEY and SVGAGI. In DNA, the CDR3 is TGTGCCAGCATCCAAGAGCGGGAAGGGCAGTTCTTC. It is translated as CASIQEREGQFF.

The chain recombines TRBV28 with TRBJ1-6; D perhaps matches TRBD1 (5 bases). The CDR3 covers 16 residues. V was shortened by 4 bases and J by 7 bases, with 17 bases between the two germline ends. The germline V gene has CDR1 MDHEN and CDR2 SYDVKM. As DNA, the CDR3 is TGTGCCAGCAGTTCCAGCCGGGCCAGGGCCAATTCACCCCTCCACTTT. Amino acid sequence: CASSSSRARANSPLHF.